This T cell receptor beta chain was sequenced for a study of blood T cell repertoires in COVID-19. Study information: Both acute and convalescent COVID-19 samples were obtained from the United States, Italy and Spain. T cells, B-cell-depleted T cells, or PBMCs provided the cDNA or gDNA that served as material.

Original analysis: How many nucleated cells were present was estimated from reference gene primer amplification. Here immunoSEQ multiplex PCR was the method, and the copy in TCRdb shows in-frame clones only, minus some. V and J calls and clone size are as listed in that table; D and trimming were resolved from the DNA. The data contain 490,000 or so clones, approximately 91% of them seen just once; the ten biggest clones take up 7% to 10%. Cohort 3 recovery required two negative PCRs, clearance, or symptom resolution. Germline assignment: CDR1 MGHRA and CDR2 YSYEKL. V dropped 0 bases and J dropped 9 bases, with 9 bases sitting between them. This CDR3 spans 13 amino acids.

The clonotype was recovered from a woman aged 60 to 75 who had recovered from COVID-19. The material sequenced was PBMCs or T cells enriched from blood (not recorded which). The V gene is TRBV4-1, the J gene TRBJ2-4; D is perhaps TRBD2 (6 bases). CDR3 nucleotide sequence: TGCGCCAGCAGCCAAGACGGGGGTTCCATTCAGTACTTC. Residues: CASSQDGGSIQYF.